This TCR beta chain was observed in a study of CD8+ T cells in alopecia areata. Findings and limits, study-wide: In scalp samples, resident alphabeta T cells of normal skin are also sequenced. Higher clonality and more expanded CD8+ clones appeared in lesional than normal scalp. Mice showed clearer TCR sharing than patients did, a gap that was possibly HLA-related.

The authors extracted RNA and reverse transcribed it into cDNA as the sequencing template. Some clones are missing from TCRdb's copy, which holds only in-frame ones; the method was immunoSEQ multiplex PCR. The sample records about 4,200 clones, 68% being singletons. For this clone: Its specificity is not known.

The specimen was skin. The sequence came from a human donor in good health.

The CDR3 reads CASSLVSSYYEQYF. DNA for the CDR3: TGTGCCAGCAGTTTAGTCTCCAGCTACTACGAGCAGTACTTC. The chain combines TRBV28 with TRBJ2-7; no clear D. The CDR3 is 14 residues long. Germline V CDR1 and CDR2: MDHEN, SYDVKM. V lost 2 bases and J lost 3, with 11 bases in between.